The rows below give T cell receptor beta chains drawn from one sample of a study of blood T cell repertoires in COVID-19. Generated by immunoSEQ multiplex PCR, the TCRdb table keeps only in-frame clones and is missing some. Of around 200,000 clones listed, less than 90% are singletons. Sample: PBMCs or T cells enriched from blood (not recorded which). These receptors were obtained from a woman aged 30 to 39 who had been exposed to COVID-19. The CDR3 runs from the conserved cysteine through the conserved F or W. A D gene is named only where the DNA matches it firmly. Clone size is given for some rows only: seen once, a few or many times, or a class if the clone is expanded.

V	D	J	size	DNA	CDR3
TRBV5-1	TRBD2	TRBJ2-1	NA	TGCGCCAGCAGCTTGGTGGCTAGCGGGGGGCACAATGAGCAGTTCTTC	CASSLVASGGHNEQFF
TRBV3-1/TRBV3-2	NA	TRBJ2-6	NA	TGTGCCAGCAGCCAAGTCAAGACACTGGATGGGGCCAACGTCCTGACTTTC	CASSQVKTLDGANVLTF
TRBV5-1	NA	TRBJ1-2	NA	TGCGCCAGCAGCTTGGAGTGGTTCTACGGCTACACCTTC	CASSLEWFYGYTF
TRBV2	TRBD1	TRBJ1-2	once	TGTGCCAGCAGCTCGACAGGGAGAAACTATGGCTACACCTTC	CASSSTGRNYGYTF
TRBV6-5	TRBD1	TRBJ2-7	NA	TGTGCCAGCAGTCAGACAGGGAGCTACGAGCAGTACTTC	CASSQTGSYEQYF
TRBV3-1/TRBV3-2	NA	TRBJ1-5	NA	TGTGCCAGCAGCCAAGGACTCGGGTATCAGCCCCAGCATTTT	CASSQGLGYQPQHF
TRBV3-1/TRBV3-2	NA	TRBJ1-2	NA	TGTGCCAGCAGCCAAGGGGCAGGCCCTTTAACCTTC	CASSQGAGPLTF
TRBV30	NA	TRBJ1-3	NA	TGTGCCTGGAGACTACCTCCTGGAAACACCATATATTTT	CAWRLPPGNTIYF
TRBV6-6	NA	TRBJ1-6	NA	TGTGCCAGCAGTTACTCGGACAGACACGCGCCCCTCCACTTT	CASSYSDRHAPLHF
TRBV9	NA	TRBJ2-1	NA	TGTGCCAGCAGCCCAGGGAGGAATGAGCAGTTCTTC	CASSPGRNEQFF
TRBV19	NA	TRBJ1-5	few	TGTGCCAGTAGTATATTTAGAGATAGCAATCAGCCCCAGCATTTT	CASSIFRDSNQPQHF
TRBV12-3/TRBV12-4	TRBD1	TRBJ1-2	NA	TGTGCCAGCAGCAGGGGGCGGGATGGCTACACCTTC	CASSRGRDGYTF
TRBV2	TRBD2	TRBJ2-5	NA	TGTGCCAGCAGTGAATCTGGGCGGGGGGCCGAAGAGACCCAGTACTTC	CASSESGRGAEETQYF
TRBV19	NA	TRBJ1-3	NA	TGTGCCAGTAGTGCCGGACAGAGCTCTGGAAACACCATATATTTT	CASSAGQSSGNTIYF
TRBV3-1/TRBV3-2	TRBD1	TRBJ1-2	NA	TGTGCCAGCAGCCATTCGGGACAGCTCTATGGCTACACCTTC	CASSHSGQLYGYTF
TRBV5-1	NA	TRBJ1-1	NA	TGCGCCAGCAGCTTGATGGCCACAGGGTTCGGGAACACTGAAGCTTTCTTT	CASSLMATGFGNTEAFF
TRBV4-1	TRBD1	TRBJ1-2	NA	TGCGCCAGCAGCCAAGCTGCGGGACAGGCGAGCTATGGCTACACCTTC	CASSQAAGQASYGYTF
TRBV6-5	NA	TRBJ2-3	NA	TGTGCCAGCGGGATAGCGCGCACAGATACGCAGTATTTT	CASGIARTDTQYF
TRBV24-1	NA	TRBJ2-7	NA	TGTGCCACCAGTCAGGGTAAGCCCTACGAGCAGTACTTC	CATSQGKPYEQYF
TRBV9	NA	TRBJ2-3	NA	TGTGCCAGCAGCGTAGGTGCAGCGGATAGCACAGATACGCAGTATTTT	CASSVGAADSTDTQYF
TRBV27	TRBD1	TRBJ2-1	once	TGTGCCAGCAGGTTTGACGGGACAGGGTTTATCAATGAGCAGTTCTTC	CASRFDGTGFINEQFF
TRBV5-1	NA	TRBJ1-4	few	TGCGCCAGCAAGGTCAACACGGCGGCTAATGAAAAACTGTTTTTT	CASKVNTAANEKLFF
TRBV18	NA	TRBJ1-5	few	TGTGCCAGCTCGGGGGGGGCCTCCAATCAGCCCCAGCATTTT	CASSGGASNQPQHF
TRBV19	NA	TRBJ1-6	NA	TGTGCCAGTTCCTTAGGGGTGGGTTCACCCCTCCACTTT	CASSLGVGSPLHF
TRBV21-1	NA	TRBJ2-7	NA	TGTGCCAGCAGCAAAGTTGGGACAATTGGGTCCTTCTACGAGCAGTACTTC	CASSKVGTIGSFYEQYF